This is a list of T cell receptor beta chains from one sample in a study of beta chain features in type 1 diabetes. Assay used: immunoSEQ multiplex PCR; TCRdb lists only in-frame clones, some missing. The sample holds just over 600,000 clones, roughly a sixth seen once. Sequenced: naive CD4+ T cells from blood. The receptor set was obtained from a young man in good health. Both conserved end residues are part of each CDR3. A D gene is named only where the DNA matches it firmly. A row's size may be missing; if present it is once, few, many or a size class.

v_call	clone_size	j_call	d_call	cdr3_nt	cdr3_aa
TRBV7-6	few	TRBJ2-4	-	TGTGCCAGCAGCTTGGGGGGCATTCAGTACTTC	CASSLGGIQYF
TRBV9	-	TRBJ2-7	-	TGTGCCAGCAGCGTAGATCACGGGGCTACCTCCTACGAGCAGTACTTC	CASSVDHGATSYEQYF
TRBV9	few	TRBJ2-1	-	TGTGCCAGCAGCGTAGTTTCGGTAGGTGAGCAGTTCTTC	CASSVVSVGEQFF
TRBV6-5	-	TRBJ1-5	-	TGTGCCAGCAGTTCTGACCTGAACCAGCCCCAGCATTTT	CASSSDLNQPQHF
TRBV7-2	few	TRBJ2-7	-	TGTGCCAGCAGCCCCCAACAGGGTTCCTACGAGCAGTACTTC	CASSPQQGSYEQYF
TRBV20-1	few	TRBJ2-5	-	TGCAGTGCTTTTAGTCCAGAGACCCAGTACTTC	CSAFSPETQYF
TRBV5-4	-	TRBJ2-1	-	TGTGCCAGCAGCTTGGGAGGGTTACGTTACAATGAGCAGTTCTTC	CASSLGGLRYNEQFF
TRBV11-2	-	TRBJ2-5	-	TGTGCCAGCAGCTTTGGGACCCGGGGTACCGAGACCCAGTACTTC	CASSFGTRGTETQYF
TRBV23-1	many	TRBJ1-4	-	TGCGCCAGCAGTCAATCGAAGGGGGGAGGATTAAGGGAAAAACTGTTTTTT	CASSQSKGGGLREKLFF
TRBV15	-	TRBJ1-1	-	TGTGCCACCAGCAGAGATCTCGGCAGGAACACTGAAGCTTTCTTT	CATSRDLGRNTEAFF
TRBV28	-	TRBJ1-2	-	TGTGCCAGCAAATGGGGTTTCTATGGCTACACCTTC	CASKWGFYGYTF
TRBV28	-	TRBJ2-7	-	TGTGCCAGCACCTACAGGGACGAGCAGTACTTC	CASTYRDEQYF
TRBV2	few	TRBJ2-4	TRBD1	TGTGCCAGCAGGAAAACACAGGGACAGGGGGCGACCAAAAACATTCAGTACTTC	CASRKTQGQGATKNIQYF
TRBV6-5	-	TRBJ1-3	-	TGTGCCAGCAGTTACACTAAGGAGGCCACCATATATTTT	CASSYTKEATIYF
TRBV7-3	-	TRBJ1-4	-	TGTGCCAGCAGCCCCCAACAGGGCAAGGGTGAAAAACTGTTTTTT	CASSPQQGKGEKLFF
TRBV5-6	few	TRBJ2-2	TRBD1	TGTGCCAGCAGCTTGGCAGGGGGCACCGGGGAGCTGTTTTTT	CASSLAGGTGELFF
TRBV6-1	few	TRBJ2-5	-	TGTGCCAGCAGCGAGGGGGAGGTTAAGACCCAGTACTTC	CASSEGEVKTQYF
TRBV6-5	-	TRBJ1-2	-	TGTGCCAGCAGGCCCTCGGGGGGGGATGGCTACACCTTC	CASRPSGGDGYTF
TRBV7-2	-	TRBJ2-7	TRBD2	TGTGCCAGCAGCCCGTTCTCCGGGACTAGGATGGGCCAGCAGTACTTC	CASSPFSGTRMGQQYF
TRBV7-2	-	TRBJ1-5	-	TGTGCCAGCAGCTTCAGGGGAGTTAGCAATCAGCCCCAGCATTTT	CASSFRGVSNQPQHF
TRBV19	-	TRBJ2-4	-	TGTGCCAGTAGTAACGGGCAGGCCAGGGACATTCAGTACTTC	CASSNGQARDIQYF
TRBV4-3	few	TRBJ2-1	-	TGCGCCAGCAGCCAAGAATTTTCAGGACAATACAATGAGCAGTTCTTC	CASSQEFSGQYNEQFF
TRBV5-8	few	TRBJ2-1	-	TGTGCCAGCAGCTTGGGGGTTTCCTACAATGAGCAGTTCTTC	CASSLGVSYNEQFF
TRBV4-3	-	TRBJ1-1	-	TGCGCCAGCAGCCAAGATCGGAAGGGAAACACTGAAGCTTTCTTT	CASSQDRKGNTEAFF
TRBV7-9	-	TRBJ1-2	-	TGTGCCAGCAGCTTAGCGCTCCAAAGGAAGGATGGCTACACCTTC	CASSLALQRKDGYTF
TRBV12-5	few	TRBJ1-1	-	TGTGCTAGTGGTTCGACAGACGTCTTGGGAGCTTTCTTT	CASGSTDVLGAFF
TRBV11-2	few	TRBJ1-5	-	TGTGCCAGCAGCTTAGGGCCAGGGACCCAGCCCCAGCATTTT	CASSLGPGTQPQHF
TRBV27	-	TRBJ2-7	-	TGTGCCAGCAGTCGCACCGGGACTGCCACCTACGAGCAGTACTTC	CASSRTGTATYEQYF
TRBV28	-	TRBJ1-5	-	TGTGCCAGCAGTTTAGGTACGGGCGCGGGTAGCAATCAGCCCCAGCATTTT	CASSLGTGAGSNQPQHF
TRBV11-2	few	TRBJ2-1	TRBD2	TGTGCCAGCAGCATGGACCTAACTAGCGGGACGCGAAATGAGCAGTTCTTC	CASSMDLTSGTRNEQFF